Shown below are 7 T cell receptor beta chains from a single sample sequenced in a study of T cells after yellow fever vaccination. MiXCR was run by TCRdb on the 5' RACE reads, yielding one entry per CDR3 protein. The data hold almost 600,000 distinct CDR3 sequences, with approximately 13% observed a single time. The source material was PBMCs, sampled on the day of the yellow fever booster vaccination. Source of these receptors: a man younger than 45 who received the YFV17D yellow fever vaccine.

The DNA for the CDR3 is TGTGCCAGCAGCGCAAGCGGGACACCGAGCTCCTACAATGAGCAGTTCTTC. As protein: CASSASGTPSSYNEQFF. The chain uses TRBV9 and TRBJ2-1; possibly TRBD2 for D (7 bases). CDR1 and CDR2 (germline): SGDLS, YYNGEE. This CDR3 contains 17 residues. Trimming removed 3 bases from V and 0 bases from J, with 16 bases in between.

The chain is built from TRBV29-1 and TRBJ2-7; weak D call: TRBD2 (6 bases). Trimming took off 6 bases at V and 4 bases at J, with 13 bases between the two ends. The germline gives CDR1 SQVTM, CDR2 ANQGSEA. The CDR3 is 12 residues long. CDR3 in amino acids: CSVETRDYEQYF. CDR3 in DNA: TGCAGCGTCGAGACTAGAGATTACGAGCAGTACTTC.

V gene TRBV20-1 combines with J gene TRBJ2-6, with a tentative D call TRBD2 (5 bases). CDR3 length: 15 amino acids. V was trimmed by 2 bases and J by 0 bases, leaving 8 bases between them. Germline CDR1 DFQATT, CDR2 SNEGSKA (reference sequence). The CDR3 reads CSARSGSSGANVLTF. CDR3 DNA: TGCAGTGCTAGAAGCGGAAGCTCTGGGGCCAACGTCCTGACTTTC.

The chain is built from TRBV7-2 and TRBJ2-5; TRBD1 is a possible D gene (6 bases). The V and J ends lost 10 bases and 0 bases respectively, with 15 bases between them. Germline CDR1 and CDR2: SGHTA and FQGNSA. The CDR3 loop spans 14 amino acids. The CDR3 region is CAINREGNQETQYF. CDR3 bases: TGTGCCATAAACAGGGAAGGGAACCAAGAGACCCAGTACTTC.

This clonotype was recorded a few times. The chain is built from TRBV5-1 and TRBJ2-2; the D is unclear. Trimming cost V 3 bases and J 7 bases, with 7 bases left between them. The CDR3 covers 12 residues. Germline lookup yields CDR1 SGHRS and CDR2 YFSETQ. CDR3 protein: CASSSSIGELFF. The CDR3 DNA reads TGCGCCAGCAGCTCCAGCATCGGGGAGCTGTTTTTT.

This chain joins TRBV9 and TRBJ2-3; TRBD2 is a possible D gene (5 bases). Trimming cost V 7 bases and J 1 base, with 13 bases left between them. The CDR3 sequence is 14 residues long. Germline assignment: CDR1 SGDLS and CDR2 YYNGEE. As DNA, the CDR3 is TGTGCCAGCGGAGGAGATGACCGCACAGATACGCAGTATTTT. This translates into CASGGDDRTDTQYF.

In its sample, this clonotype was seen a few times. The chain couples TRBV6-1 to TRBJ2-2; 13 bases match TRBD2. The V and J ends lost 3 bases and 7 bases, in that order; junction bases with no gene match: 5. The germline V gene encodes CDR1 MNHNS and CDR2 SASEGT. There are 16 residues in the CDR3. CDR3 DNA: TGTGCCAGCAGTGATACAGGACTAGCGGGAGTCGGGGAGCTGTTTTTT. As protein: CASSDTGLAGVGELFF.